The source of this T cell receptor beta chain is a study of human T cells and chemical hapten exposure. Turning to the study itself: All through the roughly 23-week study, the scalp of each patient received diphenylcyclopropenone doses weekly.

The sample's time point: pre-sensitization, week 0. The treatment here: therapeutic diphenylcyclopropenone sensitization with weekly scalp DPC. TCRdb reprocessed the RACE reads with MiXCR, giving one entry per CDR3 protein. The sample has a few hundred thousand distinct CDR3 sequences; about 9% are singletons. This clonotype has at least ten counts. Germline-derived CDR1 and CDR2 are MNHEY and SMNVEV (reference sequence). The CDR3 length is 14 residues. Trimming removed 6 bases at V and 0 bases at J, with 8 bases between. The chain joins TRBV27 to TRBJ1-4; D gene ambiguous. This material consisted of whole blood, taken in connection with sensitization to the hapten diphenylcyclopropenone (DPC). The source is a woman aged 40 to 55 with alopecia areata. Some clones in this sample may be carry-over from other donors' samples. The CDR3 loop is CASSRRPTNEKLFF. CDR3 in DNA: TGTGCCAGCAGCCGTCGTCCAACTAATGAAAAACTGTTTTTT.